This record concerns one TCR beta chain sequence. The data were obtained in a study of blood T cell repertoires in COVID-19. As for the study in general: Acute and convalescent COVID-19 specimens originated in the United States, Italy and Spain. PBMCs, B-cell-depleted T cells, or T cells provided the cDNA or gDNA that made up the material.

This CDR3 is 15 amino acids long. Germline V lookup: CDR1 SNHLY, CDR2 FYNNEI. J lost 0 bases, V lost 4 bases, and 2 bases had no gene match. In the source study's methods: Reference gene primer amplification gave estimated nucleated cell counts. Profiling relied on immunoSEQ multiplex PCR, and the TCRdb table lists in-frame clones only, not all of them. The V and J calls and clone size are taken from that table; D and trimming were inferred from the DNA. The top ten hold under 6% of the sample, which has tens of thousands of clones, more than 75% seen once. The genes are TRBV2 and TRBJ2-1, with 8 positions matching TRBD2. Sequencing was performed on peripheral blood. The receptor was isolated from a woman aged 60-75 years with acute or convalescent COVID-19. Here the CDR3 reads CASSGREVSYNEQFF. The CDR3 DNA is TGTGCCAGCAGTGGGCGGGAGGTCTCCTACAATGAGCAGTTCTTC.